This TCR beta chain was identified during a study of blood T cell repertoires in COVID-19. Across the study: Whether acute or convalescent, the COVID-19 samples came from the United States, Italy and Spain. PBMCs, B-cell-depleted T cells, or T cells were the source of the cDNA or gDNA that made up the material.

This CDR3 has 12 amino acids. V gave up 7 bases and J gave up 12 bases; unmatched junction bases: 8. In the original processing: Using reference gene primer amplification, nucleated cell counts were estimated. Repertoires were generated with immunoSEQ multiplex PCR, while TCRdb's copy carries only in-frame clones and drops some. The V and J calls and clone size were taken over from that table, and D and trimming were inferred from the DNA. The sample includes approximately 120,000 clones, almost 70% of them seen just once. The sequenced sample was peripheral blood. The TCR originated in a woman aged 70 to 79 with acute or convalescent COVID-19. V is TRBV12-3 or TRBV12-4 and J is TRBJ2-7; 11 bases are shared with TRBD2. CDR3 protein: CASTVSGGVPYF. The CDR3 region has the DNA TGTGCCAGCACCGTTAGCGGGGGGGTGCCGTACTTC.